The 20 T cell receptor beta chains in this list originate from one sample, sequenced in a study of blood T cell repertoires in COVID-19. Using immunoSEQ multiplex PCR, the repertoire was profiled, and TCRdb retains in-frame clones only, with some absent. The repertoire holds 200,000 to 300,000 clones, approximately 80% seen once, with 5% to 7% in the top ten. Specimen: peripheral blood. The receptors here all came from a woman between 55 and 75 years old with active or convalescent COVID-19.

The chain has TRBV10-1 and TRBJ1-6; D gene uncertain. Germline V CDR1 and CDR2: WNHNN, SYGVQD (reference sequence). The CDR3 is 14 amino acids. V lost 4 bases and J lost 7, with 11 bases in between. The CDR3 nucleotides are TGCGCCAGCAGTGTCGAACCGCGGAATTCACCCCTCCACTTT. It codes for CASSVEPRNSPLHF.

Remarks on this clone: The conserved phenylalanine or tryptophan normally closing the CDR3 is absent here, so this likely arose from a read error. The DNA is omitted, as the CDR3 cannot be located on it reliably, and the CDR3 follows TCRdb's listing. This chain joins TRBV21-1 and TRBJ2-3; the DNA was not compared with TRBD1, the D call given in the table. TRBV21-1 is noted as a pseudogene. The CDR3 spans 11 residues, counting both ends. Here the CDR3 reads CASSKGLGVTS.

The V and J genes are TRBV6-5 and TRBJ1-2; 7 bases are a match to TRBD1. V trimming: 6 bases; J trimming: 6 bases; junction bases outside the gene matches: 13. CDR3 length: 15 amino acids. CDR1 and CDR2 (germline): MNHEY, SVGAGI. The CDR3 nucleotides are TGTGCCAGCAGCCAAGGGCGAAGGGGGCAGAATGGCTACACCTTC. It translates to CASSQGRRGQNGYTF.

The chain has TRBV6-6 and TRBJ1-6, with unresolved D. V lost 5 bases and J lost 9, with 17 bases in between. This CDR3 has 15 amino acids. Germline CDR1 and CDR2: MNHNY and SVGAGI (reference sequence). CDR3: CASSPTGVLGSPLHF. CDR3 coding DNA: TGTGCCAGCAGTCCCACCGGGGTATTAGGTTCACCCCTCCACTTT.

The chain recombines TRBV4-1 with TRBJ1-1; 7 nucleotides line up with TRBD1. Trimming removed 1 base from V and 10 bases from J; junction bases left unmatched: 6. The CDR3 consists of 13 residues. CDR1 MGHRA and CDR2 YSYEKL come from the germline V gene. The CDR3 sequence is CASSQVSDRPAFF. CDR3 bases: TGCGCCAGCAGCCAAGTATCGGACAGGCCAGCTTTCTTT.

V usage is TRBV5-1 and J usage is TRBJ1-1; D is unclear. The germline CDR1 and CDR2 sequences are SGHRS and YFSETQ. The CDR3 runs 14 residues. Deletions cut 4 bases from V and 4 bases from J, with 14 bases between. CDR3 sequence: CASSPVEGGTEAFF. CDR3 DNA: TGCGCCAGCAGCCCGGTAGAGGGAGGCACTGAAGCTTTCTTT.

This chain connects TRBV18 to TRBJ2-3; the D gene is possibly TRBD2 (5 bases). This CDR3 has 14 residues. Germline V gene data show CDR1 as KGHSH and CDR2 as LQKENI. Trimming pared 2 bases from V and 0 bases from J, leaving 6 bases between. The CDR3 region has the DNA TGTGCCAGCTCACCATCGGGGAGCACAGATACGCAGTATTTT. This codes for CASSPSGSTDTQYF. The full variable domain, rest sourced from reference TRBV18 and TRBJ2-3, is NAGVMQNPRHLVRRRGQEARLRCSPMKGHSHVYWYRQLPEEGLKFMVYLQKENIIDESGMPKERFSAEFPKEGPSILRIQQVVRGDSAAYFCASSPSGSTDTQYFGPGTRLTVL.

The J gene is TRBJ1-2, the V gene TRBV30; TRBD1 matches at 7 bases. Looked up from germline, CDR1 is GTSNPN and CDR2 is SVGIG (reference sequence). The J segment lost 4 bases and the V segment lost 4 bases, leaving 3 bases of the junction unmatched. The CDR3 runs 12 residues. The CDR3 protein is CAWTRDSYGYTF. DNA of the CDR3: TGTGCCTGGACGCGGGACAGCTATGGCTACACCTTC. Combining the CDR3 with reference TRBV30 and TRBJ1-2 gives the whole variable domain SQTIHQWPATLVQPVGSPLSLECTVEGTSNPNLYWYRQAAGRGLQLLFYSVGIGQISSEVPQNLSASRPQDRQFILSSKKLLLSDSGFYLCAWTRDSYGYTFGSGTRLTVV.

CDR3 nucleotides: TGTGCCAGCAGCTTGGTACTAGCGGGAGTTTACGAGCAGTACTTC. This sequence encodes CASSLVLAGVYEQYF. The genes are TRBV5-4 and TRBJ2-7, with 11 bases aligning to TRBD2. Germline CDR1 reads SGHNT; CDR2 reads YYREEE (reference sequence). The CDR3 consists of 15 residues. Losses at the gene ends were 0 bases for V and 4 bases for J; bases not matched to a gene: 3.

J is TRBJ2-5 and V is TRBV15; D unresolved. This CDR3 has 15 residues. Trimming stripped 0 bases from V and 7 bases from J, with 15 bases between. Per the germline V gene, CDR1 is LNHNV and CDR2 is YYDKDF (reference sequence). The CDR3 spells CATSRDLRSVGTQYF. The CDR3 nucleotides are TGTGCCACCAGCAGAGACCTGAGGTCAGTGGGGACCCAGTACTTC.

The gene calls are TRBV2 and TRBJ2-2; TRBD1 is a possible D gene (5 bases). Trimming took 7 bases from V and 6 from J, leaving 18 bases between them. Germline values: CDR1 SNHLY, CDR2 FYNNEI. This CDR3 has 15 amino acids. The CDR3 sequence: CASIHQGFSAGELFF. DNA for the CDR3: TGTGCCAGCATCCACCAGGGTTTCAGTGCCGGGGAGCTGTTTTTT.

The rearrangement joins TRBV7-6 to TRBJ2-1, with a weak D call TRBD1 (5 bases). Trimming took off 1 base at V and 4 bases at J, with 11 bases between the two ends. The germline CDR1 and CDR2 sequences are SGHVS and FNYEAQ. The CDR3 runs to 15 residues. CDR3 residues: CASSLGQPLYNEQFF. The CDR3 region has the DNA TGTGCCAGCAGCTTAGGACAGCCCCTATACAATGAGCAGTTCTTC.

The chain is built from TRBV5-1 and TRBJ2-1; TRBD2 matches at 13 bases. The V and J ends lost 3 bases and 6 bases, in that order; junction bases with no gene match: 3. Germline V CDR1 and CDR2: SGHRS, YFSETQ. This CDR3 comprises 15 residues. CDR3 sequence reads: CASSSLAGGSNEQFF. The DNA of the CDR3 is TGCGCCAGCAGCTCACTAGCGGGAGGGTCCAATGAGCAGTTCTTC. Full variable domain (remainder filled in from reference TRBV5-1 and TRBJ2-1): KAGVTQTPRYLIKTRGQQVTLSCSPISGHRSVSWYQQTPGQGLQFLFEYFSETQRNKGNFPGRFSGRQFSNSRSEMNVSTLELGDSALYLCASSSLAGGSNEQFFGPGTRLTVL.

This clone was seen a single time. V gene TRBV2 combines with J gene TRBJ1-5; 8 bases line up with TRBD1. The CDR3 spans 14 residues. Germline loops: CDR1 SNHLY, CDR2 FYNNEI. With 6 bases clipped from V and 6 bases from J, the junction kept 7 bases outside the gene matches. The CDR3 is CASSTGTGGQPQHF. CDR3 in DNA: TGTGCCAGCAGCACCGGGACAGGAGGTCAGCCCCAGCATTTT.

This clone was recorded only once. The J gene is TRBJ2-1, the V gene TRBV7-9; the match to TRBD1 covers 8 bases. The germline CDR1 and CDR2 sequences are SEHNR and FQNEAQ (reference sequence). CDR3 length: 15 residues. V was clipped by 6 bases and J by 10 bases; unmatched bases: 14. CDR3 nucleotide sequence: TGTGCCAGCAGTGAGCAGGACAGGGCCCTCGGGGAGCAGTTCTTC. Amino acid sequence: CASSEQDRALGEQFF.

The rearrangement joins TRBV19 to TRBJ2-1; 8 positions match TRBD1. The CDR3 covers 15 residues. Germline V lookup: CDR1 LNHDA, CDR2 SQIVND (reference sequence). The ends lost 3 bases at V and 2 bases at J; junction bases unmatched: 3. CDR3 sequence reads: CASSIGRGPYNEQFF. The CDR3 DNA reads TGTGCCAGTAGTATCGGCAGGGGGCCCTACAATGAGCAGTTCTTC.

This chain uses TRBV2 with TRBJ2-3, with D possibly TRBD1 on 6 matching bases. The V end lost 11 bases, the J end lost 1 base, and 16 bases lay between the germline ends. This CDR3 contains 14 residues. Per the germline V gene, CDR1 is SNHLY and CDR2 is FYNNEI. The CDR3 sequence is CAGGRGIGTDTQYF. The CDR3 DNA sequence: TGTGCCGGAGGAAGGGGGATAGGCACAGATACGCAGTATTTT.

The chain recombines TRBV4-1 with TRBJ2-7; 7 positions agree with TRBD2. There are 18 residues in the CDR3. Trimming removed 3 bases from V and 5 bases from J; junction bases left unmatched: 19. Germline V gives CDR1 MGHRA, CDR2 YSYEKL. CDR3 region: CASSQGVSWREGLDEQYF. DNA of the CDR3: TGCGCCAGCAGCCAGGGGGTATCTTGGAGGGAGGGCCTCGACGAGCAGTACTTC.

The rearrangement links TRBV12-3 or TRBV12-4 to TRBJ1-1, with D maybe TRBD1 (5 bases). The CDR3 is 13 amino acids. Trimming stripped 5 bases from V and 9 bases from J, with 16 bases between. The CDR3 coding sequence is TGTGCCAGCAGTCCAGGGCTTACCTCGCAAGCTTTCTTT. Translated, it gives CASSPGLTSQAFF.

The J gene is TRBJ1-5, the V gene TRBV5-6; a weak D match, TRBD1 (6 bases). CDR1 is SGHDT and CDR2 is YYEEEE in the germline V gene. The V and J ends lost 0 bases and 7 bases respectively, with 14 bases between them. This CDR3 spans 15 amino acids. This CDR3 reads CASSLGVTGGQPQHF. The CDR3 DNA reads TGTGCCAGCAGCTTGGGCGTGACAGGTGGCCAGCCCCAGCATTTT.